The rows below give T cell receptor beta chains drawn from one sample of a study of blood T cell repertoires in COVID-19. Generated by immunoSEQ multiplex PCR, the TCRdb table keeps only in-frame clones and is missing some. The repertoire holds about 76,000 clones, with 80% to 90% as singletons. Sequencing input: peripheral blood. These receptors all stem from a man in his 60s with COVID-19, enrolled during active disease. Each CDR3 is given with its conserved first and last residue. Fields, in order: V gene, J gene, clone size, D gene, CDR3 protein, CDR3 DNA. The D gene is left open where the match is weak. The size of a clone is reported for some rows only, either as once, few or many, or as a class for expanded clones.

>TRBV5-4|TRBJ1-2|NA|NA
CASSLPGGPYGYTF
TGTGCCAGCAGCTTGCCGGGTGGTCCCTATGGCTACACCTTC
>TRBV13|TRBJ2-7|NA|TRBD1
CASSHRIRQGVHEQYF
TGTGCCAGCAGCCATAGGATCCGACAGGGGGTGCACGAGCAGTACTTC
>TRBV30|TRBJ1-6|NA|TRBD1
CAWSGTGARSLHF
TGTGCCTGGAGTGGGACAGGGGCGCGGTCCCTCCACTTT
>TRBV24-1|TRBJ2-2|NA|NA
CATSDVSRNTGELFF
TGTGCCACCAGTGATGTTAGTAGGAACACCGGGGAGCTGTTTTTT
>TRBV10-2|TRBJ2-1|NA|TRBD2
CASSSIAGNEQFF
TGCGCCAGCAGCTCGATAGCGGGCAATGAGCAGTTCTTC
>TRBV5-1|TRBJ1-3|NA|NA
CASSQGFRSGNTIYF
TGCGCCAGCAGTCAGGGTTTTCGCTCTGGAAACACCATATATTTT
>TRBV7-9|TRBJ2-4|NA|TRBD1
CASSSRGKHIQYF
TGTGCCAGCAGCTCCAGGGGGAAGCACATTCAGTACTTC
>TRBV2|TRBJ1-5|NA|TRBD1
CASRETGDFSNQPQHF
TGTGCCAGCAGGGAAACAGGGGATTTTAGCAATCAGCCCCAGCATTTT
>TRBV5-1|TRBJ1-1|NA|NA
CASSPGAGGRDTEAFF
TGCGCCAGCAGCCCGGGGGCGGGGGGTCGGGACACTGAAGCTTTCTTT
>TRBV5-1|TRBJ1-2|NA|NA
CASSYPRETPGYTF
TGCGCCAGCAGCTACCCCCGGGAAACACCCGGCTACACCTTC
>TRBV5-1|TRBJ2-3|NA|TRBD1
CASRQGRIEDTQYF
TGCGCCAGCAGACAGGGGAGAATAGAGGATACGCAGTATTTT
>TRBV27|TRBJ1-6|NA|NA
CASSSSETNSPLHF
TGTGCCAGCAGTTCGTCAGAAACTAATTCACCCCTCCACTTT
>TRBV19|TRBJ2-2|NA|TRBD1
CASQGDTGELFF
TGTGCCAGTCAGGGGGACACCGGGGAGCTGTTTTTT
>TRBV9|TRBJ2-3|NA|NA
CASSPLRQASTDTQYF
TGTGCCAGCAGCCCCCTTAGACAGGCAAGCACAGATACGCAGTATTTT
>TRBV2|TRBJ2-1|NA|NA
CASIPGRNSYNEQFF
TGTGCCAGCATTCCGGGGAGAAACTCCTACAATGAGCAGTTCTTC
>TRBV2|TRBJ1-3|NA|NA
CASSDSQGGDTIYF
TGTGCCAGCAGTGATAGTCAGGGTGGCGACACCATATATTTT
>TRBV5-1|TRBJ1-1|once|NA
CASSFSLEAATEAFF
TGCGCCAGCAGCTTCAGTCTGGAGGCGGCCACTGAAGCTTTCTTT
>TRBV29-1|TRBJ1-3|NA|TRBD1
CSALTGSGNTIYF
TGCAGCGCCTTGACAGGGTCTGGAAACACCATATATTTT
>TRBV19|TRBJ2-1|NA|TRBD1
CASTGTGRYNEQFF
TGTGCCAGCACCGGGACAGGGAGGTACAATGAGCAGTTCTTC
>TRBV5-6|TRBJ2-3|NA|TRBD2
CASSGTSGTSTDTQYF
TGTGCCAGCAGCGGAACTAGCGGTACTAGCACAGATACGCAGTATTTT
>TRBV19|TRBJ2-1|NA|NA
CASSVGAGEQFF
TGTGCCAGTAGTGTGGGGGCCGGTGAGCAGTTCTTC
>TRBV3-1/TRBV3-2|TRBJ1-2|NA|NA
CASSQGLDIYGYTF
TGTGCCAGCAGCCAAGGTCTCGACATTTACGGCTACACCTTC